The 13 T cell receptor beta chains reported below all come from one sample, sequenced in a study of blood T cell repertoires in COVID-19. Sequencing used immunoSEQ multiplex PCR; TCRdb keeps in-frame clones, though not all of them. Seen here are approximately 200,000 clones, 70% to 90% observed once, and the top ten hold roughly a tenth. Specimen: PBMCs or T cells enriched from blood (not recorded which). Receptors originate from a man aged 30 to 45 who had recovered from COVID-19.

CDR3 loop: CASSSAGTGDDGYTF. In DNA form, the CDR3 reads TGTGCCAGCAGCTCGGCCGGGACAGGGGATGACGGCTACACCTTC. The chain employs TRBV28 and TRBJ1-2; 10 bases are a match to TRBD1. Trimming cost V 6 bases and J 8 bases; bases outside gene matches: 12. The CDR3 has 15 amino acids. Per germline, CDR1 MDHEN and CDR2 SYDVKM.

CDR3 protein: CASSQKGVAGDQETQYF. CDR3 sequence (DNA): TGTGCCAGCAGTCAAAAGGGGGTAGCGGGGGACCAAGAGACCCAGTACTTC. V is TRBV6-6 and J is TRBJ2-5; 9 positions match TRBD2. The germline CDR1 and CDR2 sequences are MNHNY and SVGAGI (reference sequence). The CDR3 has 17 residues. The junction had 10 bases not matched to a gene; V was cut back by 5 bases and J by 0 bases.

The chain links TRBV15 to TRBJ1-1, with TRBD1 matching 9 bases. Germline V gene sequence: CDR1 LNHNV, CDR2 YYDKDF (reference sequence). The CDR3 extends over 21 amino acids. The ends lost 3 bases at V and 0 bases at J; junction bases unmatched: 20. CDR3: CATSSYTGGIVGTRVNTEAFF. As DNA, the CDR3 is TGTGCCACCAGCAGCTACACAGGGGGCATTGTGGGGACCAGGGTGAACACTGAAGCTTTCTTT. The whole variable domain, filled in from reference TRBV15 and TRBJ1-1, reads DAMVIQNPRYQVTQFGKPVTLSCSQTLNHNVMYWYQQKSSQAPKLLFHYYDKDFNNEADTPDNFQSRRPNTSFCFLDIRSPGLGDTAMYLCATSSYTGGIVGTRVNTEAFFGQGTRLTVV.

The V and J genes are TRBV5-1 and TRBJ2-7; 7 bases fit TRBD1. CDR3 length: 15 amino acids. The ends lost 0 bases at V and 9 bases at J; junction bases unmatched: 12. Germline CDR1 SGHRS, CDR2 YFSETQ. The CDR3 nucleotides are TGCGCCAGCAGCTTGGGGGGGACAGCCTACGAAGGGCAGTACTTC. This sequence encodes CASSLGGTAYEGQYF.

The CDR3 here is CAISESPGLGGELFF. The CDR3, as DNA: TGTGCCATCAGTGAGTCCCCAGGGCTCGGCGGGGAGCTGTTTTTT. The rearrangement uses TRBV10-3 and TRBJ2-2; D is possibly TRBD1 (5 bases). V was clipped by 0 bases and J by 7 bases, with 12 bases between them. The CDR3 consists of 15 residues. Per germline, CDR1 ENHRY and CDR2 SYGVKD.

The V gene is TRBV7-8, the J gene TRBJ2-1; D is unresolved. CDR3 length: 12 amino acids. V was shortened by 5 bases and J by 4 bases, with 6 bases between the two germline ends. The germline gives CDR1 SGHVS, CDR2 FQNEAQ. Here the CDR3 DNA reads TGTGCCAGCAGCCCCTTATACAATGAGCAGTTCTTC. It yields the protein CASSPLYNEQFF.

This clone was seen more than once but under ten times. The rearrangement uses TRBV27 and TRBJ2-5; perhaps TRBD2 as D (7 bases). The CDR3 is 16 amino acids. From germline, CDR1 is MNHEY and CDR2 SMNVEV (reference sequence). The V end was cut by 4 bases, the J end by 8 bases, with 23 bases between. In DNA form, the CDR3 reads TGTGCCAGCAGTTCCTCTAGCGGCGGTACCAGGGGTACCCAGTACTTC. Translating gives CASSSSSGGTRGTQYF.

The count of this clone is one. The chain uses TRBV28 and TRBJ2-5; a possible D gene is TRBD2 (5 bases). V lost 6 bases to trimming and J lost 2 bases, with 16 bases between them. The CDR3 consists of 15 residues. CDR1 is MDHEN, CDR2 SYDVKM, per germline. CDR3 in amino acids: CASSPRVIRQETQYF. CDR3 nucleotides: TGTGCCAGCAGCCCGAGGGTGATCAGGCAAGAGACCCAGTACTTC.

V is TRBV19 and J is TRBJ2-7, with 8 bases aligning to TRBD1. V lost 7 bases to trimming and J lost 0 bases; unmatched junction nucleotides: 8. CDR1 and CDR2 (germline): LNHDA, SQIVND (reference sequence). CDR3 length: 15 amino acids. The CDR3, as DNA: TGTGCCAGTAACCCGGGGACAGGCAGCTCCTACGAGCAGTACTTC. Translated, it gives CASNPGTGSSYEQYF.

J is TRBJ1-5 and V is TRBV5-5; TRBD1 agrees at 9 bases. Germline trimming cut 0 bases from V and 3 bases from J; bases unmatched to any gene: 1. CDR1 and CDR2 from the germline V gene are SGHKS and YYEKEE (reference sequence). This CDR3 spans 15 amino acids. The CDR3 bases are TGTGCCAGCAGCTTGGGGACAGGGGACAATCAGCCCCAGCATTTT. Residues: CASSLGTGDNQPQHF.

This chain uses TRBV12-5 with TRBJ2-7; D is undetermined. V was pared by 6 bases and J by 3 bases, with 6 bases between. This CDR3 comprises 11 residues. In germline, CDR1 is LGHNT, CDR2 FRNRAP. DNA of the CDR3: TGTGCTAGTGGCACCAGCTACGAGCAGTACTTC. As protein: CASGTSYEQYF.

This rearrangement joins TRBV6-2 or TRBV6-3 to TRBJ2-7, with 8 bases lining up with TRBD1. Germline trimming cut 5 bases from V and 4 bases from J; bases unmatched to any gene: 10. Germline assignment: CDR1 MNHEY and CDR2 SVGEGT. CDR3 length equals 15 residues. CDR3: CASSKAGTGRYEQYF. CDR3 sequence (DNA): TGTGCCAGCAGTAAAGCCGGGACAGGCCGTTACGAGCAGTACTTC.

This clone was counted only a few times. The rearrangement uses TRBV28 and TRBJ2-4, with 8 bases identical to TRBD2. Germline CDR1 MDHEN, CDR2 SYDVKM. Unmatched junction bases numbered 3, after V lost 5 bases and J lost 0 bases. There are 15 residues in the CDR3. Here the CDR3 DNA reads TGTGCCAGCAGTGGACTAGCCTCAGCCAAAAACATTCAGTACTTC. Amino acid sequence: CASSGLASAKNIQYF.